A single sample gave rise to the 10 T cell receptor beta chains below, sequenced in a study of T cells in Graves' hyperthyroidism and ophthalmopathy. RNA transcripts gave rise to amplified TCR beta CDR3 regions. First-round RT-PCR with HTBI primers amplified the TCR CDR3 region. TCRdb re-called the multiplex PCR reads through MiXCR, storing one row per CDR3 protein. The sample comprises 700,000 to 950,000 distinct CDR3 sequences, under 45% of which are singletons, and around a third rests with the top ten. Sequences were obtained from blood. All receptors come from a woman between 40 and 55 years old with Graves' hyperthyroidism.

Ten or more counts support this clonotype. This chain links TRBV5-1 with TRBJ1-3; TRBD1 matches at 7 bases. CDR1 is SGHRS, CDR2 YFSETQ, per germline. Germline trimming cut 3 bases from V and 7 bases from J; bases unmatched to any gene: 7. There are 14 residues in the CDR3. CDR3 coding DNA: TGCGCCAGCAGCTATGGACAGGTGGAGAACACCATATATTTT. Its translation is CASSYGQVENTIYF.

The chain is built from TRBV20-1 and TRBJ1-5; D is unclear. The CDR3 has 12 residues. V was cut by 3 bases and J by 5 bases, with 8 bases left in between. Germline lookup yields CDR1 DFQATT and CDR2 SNEGSKA (reference sequence). The CDR3 region is CSARELDQPQHF. As DNA, the CDR3 is TGCAGTGCTAGGGAGTTAGATCAGCCCCAGCATTTT.

This chain links TRBV29-1 with TRBJ2-2, with a weak D call TRBD2 (7 bases). This CDR3 has 14 amino acids. V was trimmed by 7 bases and J by 6 bases, leaving 18 bases between them. Germline V gene lookup returns CDR1 SQVTM and CDR2 ANQGSEA. The CDR3 nucleotides are TGCAGCGCAGATGGGGGGGCAAAGGCCGGGGAGCTGTTTTTT. Translating it yields CSADGGAKAGELFF.

The rearrangement uses TRBV9 and TRBJ2-6, with 9 bases identical to TRBD1. Germline V gene data show CDR1 as SGDLS and CDR2 as YYNGEE. This CDR3 contains 19 residues. V shed 2 bases, J shed 0 bases, and the junction held 9 bases outside the gene matches. CDR3 in DNA: TGTGCCAGCAGCGTTAGAGGACAGGGGTTAAGCTCTGGGGCCAACGTCCTGACTTTC. Translation: CASSVRGQGLSSGANVLTF.

This clonotype was picked up a small number of times. This rearrangement joins TRBV12-3 or TRBV12-4 to TRBJ2-7, with TRBD1 identical over 7 bases. J was trimmed by 2 bases and V by 7 bases; bases with no gene match: 8. There are 14 residues in the CDR3. The CDR3 region has the DNA TGTGCCAGCACCATGACAGGGCCGACCTACGAGCAGTACTTC. Its translation is CASTMTGPTYEQYF.

The table lists this clonotype with many counts. CDR3 nucleotide sequence: TGTGCCAGCAGCTTAGGGGCGGGAGGGTCCTACGAGCAGTACTTC. Its protein product is CASSLGAGGSYEQYF. The rearrangement uses TRBV7-2 and TRBJ2-7, with 9 bases identical to TRBD2. Trimming removed 1 base from V and 1 base from J; junction bases left unmatched: 2. This CDR3 region has 15 residues. Per the germline V gene, CDR1 is SGHTA and CDR2 is FQGNSA. The full variable domain, rest sourced from reference TRBV7-2 and TRBJ2-7, is GAGVSQSPSNKVTEKGKDVELRCDPISGHTALYWYRQSLGQGLEFLIYFQGNSAPDKSGLPSDRFSAERTGGSVSTLTIQRTQQEDSAVYLCASSLGAGGSYEQYFGPGTRLTVT.

This rearrangement joins TRBV2 to TRBJ2-7; D may match TRBD1 or TRBD2 (5 bases each). V dropped 6 bases and J dropped 0 bases, with 15 bases sitting between them. The length of the CDR3 is 15 residues. The germline V gene has CDR1 SNHLY and CDR2 FYNNEI. The DNA for the CDR3 is TGTGCCAGCAGGAGGGACGGCCAACCCTCCTACGAGCAGTACTTC. It translates to CASRRDGQPSYEQYF.

The J gene is TRBJ2-7, the V gene TRBV12-3 or TRBV12-4, with 10 bases aligning to TRBD2. The CDR3 totals 15 residues. Trimming removed 6 bases from V and 3 bases from J; junction bases left unmatched: 8. The CDR3 nucleotides are TGTGCCAGCAGCCGAGGACTAGCGGCCGTCTACGAGCAGTACTTC. This encodes CASSRGLAAVYEQYF.

At least ten counts were recorded for this clonotype. DNA for the CDR3: TGTGCCAGCAGCGTAGCTGAGGGGCACTCCTATAATTCACCCCTCCACTTT. Translating gives CASSVAEGHSYNSPLHF. This chain links TRBV9 with TRBJ1-6; D is possibly TRBD1 (5 bases). The CDR3 length is 17 residues. Germline CDR1 and CDR2: SGDLS and YYNGEE. Deletions cut 0 bases from V and 0 bases from J, with 10 bases between.

This clonotype was seen many times. V usage is TRBV4-2 and J usage is TRBJ2-7, with TRBD2 as a possible D gene (5 bases). The germline V and J ends were trimmed by 2 bases and 3 bases, with 11 bases remaining between them. The CDR3 is 14 residues long. From germline, CDR1 is LGHNA and CDR2 YNFKEQ. The chain's CDR3 is CASSQNLGDYEQYF. The CDR3 DNA is TGTGCCAGCAGCCAAAATCTCGGGGACTACGAGCAGTACTTC.